This entry concerns a single TCR beta chain. The antigen remains undetermined. These data belong to a study of T-cell memory formation after mild COVID-19. Whole-study findings and limits: Prior to infection, memory already included some responding clones, suggesting cross-reactive memory joined. Confirmation was lacking for SARS-CoV-2 specificity of second-wave clones that peaked on day 37.

V shed 1 base and J 8 bases; nucleotides not matched to a gene: 7. Per the germline V gene, CDR1 is SQVTM and CDR2 is ANQGSEA. The CDR3 extends over 14 amino acids. The TCR alpha and TCR beta cDNA libraries, bearing sample barcodes and UMIs, were generated by 5'RACE using constant-segment primers. TCRdb called the 5' RACE reads again in MiXCR, with one record for every CDR3 protein. The sample has under 450,000 distinct CDR3 sequences; about a quarter are singletons. This sequence was found in an adult woman who had mild COVID-19 (a few samples of this study predate the infection). Cell type and time point are not known. V is TRBV29-1 and J is TRBJ2-1; 8 bases map to TRBD1. The sequenced sample consisted of PBMCs or a T cell subset sorted from them (not recorded which). CDR3 DNA: TGCAGCGTTGAAGCGTCCCAGGGGGCTTATGAGCAGTTCTTC. This translates into CSVEASQGAYEQFF.